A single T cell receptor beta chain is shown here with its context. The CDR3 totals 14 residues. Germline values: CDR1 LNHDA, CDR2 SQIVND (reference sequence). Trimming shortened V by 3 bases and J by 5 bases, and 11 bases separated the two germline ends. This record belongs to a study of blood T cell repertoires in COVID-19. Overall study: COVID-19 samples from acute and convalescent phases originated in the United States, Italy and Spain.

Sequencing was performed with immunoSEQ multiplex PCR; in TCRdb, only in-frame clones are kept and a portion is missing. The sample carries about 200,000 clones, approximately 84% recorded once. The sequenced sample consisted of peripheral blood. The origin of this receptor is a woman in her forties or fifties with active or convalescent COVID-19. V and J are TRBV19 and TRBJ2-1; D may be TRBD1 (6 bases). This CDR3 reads CASSIQGINNEQFF. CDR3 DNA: TGTGCCAGTAGTATTCAGGGGATCAACAATGAGCAGTTCTTC.